The 20 T cell receptor beta chains below were found in one sample sequenced in a study of technical replicates of blood from several donors. The method was immunoSEQ multiplex PCR; TCRdb's version includes in-frame clones alone and lacks a portion of them. The data show roughly 79,000 clones, about 94% seen once. The sequenced sample was T cells isolated from PBMCs. These receptors all stem from a human donor in good health.

The chain is built from TRBV7-9 and TRBJ2-3, with a possible D match to TRBD2 (5 bases). This CDR3 comprises 15 residues. The V end was cut by 0 bases, the J end by 0 bases, with 7 bases between. Germline V gene data show CDR1 as SEHNR and CDR2 as FQNEAQ (reference sequence). As DNA, the CDR3 is TGTGCCAGCAGCTTAGCCGGGGTTAGCACAGATACGCAGTATTTT. As protein: CASSLAGVSTDTQYF.

This chain joins TRBV7-9 and TRBJ2-7; D unresolved. This CDR3 comprises 12 residues. Trimming took off 4 bases at V and 5 bases at J, with 9 bases between the two ends. Germline CDR1 reads SEHNR; CDR2 reads FQNEAQ (reference sequence). CDR3 region: CASSSTTDEQYF. CDR3 coding DNA: TGTGCCAGCAGCTCCACTACGGACGAGCAGTACTTC.

This clone has just a few counts. This rearrangement joins TRBV6-1 to TRBJ1-2; D remains unclear. V was shortened by 7 bases and J by 4 bases, with 7 bases between the two germline ends. The germline CDR1 and CDR2 sequences are MNHNS and SASEGT. CDR3 size: 11 residues. The CDR3 sequence: CASMQVYGYTF. The DNA of the CDR3 is TGTGCCAGCATGCAGGTCTATGGCTACACCTTC.

The CDR3 region has the DNA TGTGCCAGCGGGGGGACCCCCTACGAGCAGTACTTC. Its translation is CASGGTPYEQYF. The rearrangement uses TRBV27 and TRBJ2-7; possibly TRBD2 for D (6 bases). Germline CDR1 is MNHEY and CDR2 is SMNVEV (reference sequence). The V end was cut by 8 bases, the J end by 2 bases, with 10 bases between. The CDR3 has 12 amino acids.

This chain links TRBV5-1 with TRBJ2-7, with D maybe TRBD1 (5 bases). Per germline, CDR1 SGHRS and CDR2 YFSETQ. The V and J ends lost 4 bases and 3 bases respectively, with 8 bases between them. The CDR3 runs 12 residues. The CDR3 DNA sequence: TGCGCCAGCAGCATGACAGTCTACGAGCAGTACTTC. Translated: CASSMTVYEQYF. Complete variable domain (other parts from reference TRBV5-1 and TRBJ2-7): KAGVTQTPRYLIKTRGQQVTLSCSPISGHRSVSWYQQTPGQGLQFLFEYFSETQRNKGNFPGRFSGRQFSNSRSEMNVSTLELGDSALYLCASSMTVYEQYFGPGTRLTVT.

This sequence joins TRBV28 and TRBJ1-3, with D perhaps TRBD1 (6 bases). V lost 7 bases to trimming and J lost 0 bases, with 25 bases between them. Germline V gene lookup returns CDR1 MDHEN and CDR2 SYDVKM. The CDR3 has 19 amino acids. For the CDR3, the DNA is TGTGCCAGCACCTTAAACAGGGTAACGGTTTGGAGCTCTGGAAACACCATATATTTT. As protein: CASTLNRVTVWSSGNTIYF.

This clone occurred once. The rearrangement links TRBV2 to TRBJ2-1; 14 bases are shared with TRBD2. With 4 bases clipped from V and 9 bases from J, the junction kept 5 bases outside the gene matches. Germline CDR1 and CDR2: SNHLY and FYNNEI. The CDR3 extends over 15 amino acids. Here the CDR3 reads CASSGTSGRTGEQFF. The DNA of the CDR3 is TGTGCCAGCAGTGGGACTAGCGGGAGGACGGGTGAGCAGTTCTTC. The full variable domain, in which reference TRBV2 and TRBJ2-1 provide the parts outside the CDR3, is EPEVTQTPSHQVTQMGQEVILRCVPISNHLYFYWYRQILGQKVEFLVSFYNNEISEKSEIFDDQFSVERPDGSNFTLKIRSTKLEDSAMYFCASSGTSGRTGEQFFGPGTRLTVL.

V gene TRBV30 combines with J gene TRBJ2-1; 12 nucleotides align to TRBD2. V gave up 0 bases and J gave up 8 bases; unmatched junction bases: 8. The CDR3 covers 16 residues. Per germline, CDR1 GTSNPN and CDR2 SVGIG (reference sequence). The chain's CDR3 is CAWSVEASGRAYEQFF. CDR3 sequence (DNA): TGTGCCTGGAGTGTAGAGGCTAGCGGGAGGGCCTATGAGCAGTTCTTC.

CDR3 protein: CASSQEASGFPYEQYF. Written as DNA, the CDR3 is TGCGCCAGCAGCCAAGAGGCTAGCGGTTTCCCCTACGAGCAGTACTTC. The V call is TRBV4-3, the J call TRBJ2-7; 7 bases are a match to TRBD2. The CDR3 runs to 16 residues. V trimming: 0 bases; J trimming: 2 bases; junction bases outside the gene matches: 7. Germline V gene data show CDR1 as LGHNA and CDR2 as YSLEER.

The J gene is TRBJ2-1, the V gene TRBV7-2, with 9 bases that match TRBD2. Germline V gene lookup returns CDR1 SGHTA and CDR2 FQGNSA. The CDR3 is made up of 15 amino acids. After removal of 3 bases from V and 0 bases from J, the junction contained 0 bases not matched to a gene. The CDR3 loop is CASSFSGSSYNEQFF. Written as DNA, the CDR3 is TGTGCCAGCAGCTTTAGCGGGAGCTCCTACAATGAGCAGTTCTTC.

The J gene is TRBJ1-3, the V gene TRBV11-2, with TRBD1 matching over 8 bases. The CDR3 totals 15 residues. Germline assignment: CDR1 SGHAT and CDR2 FQNNGV. V lost 5 bases, J lost 7 bases, and 10 bases stayed unmatched. The CDR3 loop is CASSERTGMMNTIYF. CDR3 DNA sequence: TGTGCCAGCAGCGAAAGGACAGGGATGATGAACACCATATATTTT.

This clone was seen a few times. The V gene is TRBV19, the J gene TRBJ1-1, with a tentative D call TRBD1 (6 bases). CDR3 length: 15 residues. CDR1 is LNHDA, CDR2 SQIVND, per germline (reference sequence). The CDR3 DNA reads as TGTGCTAGTTACACAGGGCGTGGGATGAACACTGAAGCTTTCTTT. This gives the protein CASYTGRGMNTEAFF.

This CDR3 reads CASSRAAGSVNTIYF. CDR3 bases: TGTGCCAGTAGCCGCGCGGCAGGGTCCGTCAACACCATATATTTT. The rearrangement joins TRBV19 to TRBJ1-3, with D tentatively TRBD1 (5 bases). The CDR3 has 15 amino acids. CDR1 LNHDA and CDR2 SQIVND come from the germline V gene (reference sequence). The V end was cut by 6 bases, the J end by 7 bases, with 19 bases between.

The gene calls are TRBV7-3 and TRBJ2-1, with 10 bases lining up with TRBD1. J gave up 0 bases and V 0 bases, and 14 bases lay outside the gene matches. The CDR3 length is 21 residues. The germline V gene has CDR1 SGHTA and CDR2 FQGTGA. This CDR3 is CASSLTTSDRGQRDSYNEQFF. The CDR3 region has the DNA TGTGCCAGCAGCTTAACGACTTCTGACAGGGGGCAGAGGGACTCCTACAATGAGCAGTTCTTC.

The chain recombines TRBV7-2 with TRBJ1-5; a possible D gene is TRBD1 (5 bases). Germline-derived CDR1 and CDR2 are SGHTA and FQGNSA. This CDR3 has 14 residues. V was pared by 3 bases and J by 5 bases, with 11 bases between. This CDR3 reads CASSFDSTYQPQHF. The CDR3 coding sequence is TGTGCCAGCAGCTTCGACAGCACATATCAGCCCCAGCATTTT.

This clone appeared a single time. This sequence joins TRBV30 and TRBJ2-2, with 8 bases fitting TRBD2. This CDR3 contains 15 residues. With V trimmed by 4 bases and J by 5 bases, 9 bases remained unmatched. Germline V CDR1 and CDR2: GTSNPN, SVGIG (reference sequence). The CDR3 here is CAWMTQRELTGELFF. The CDR3 bases are TGTGCCTGGATGACCCAGCGGGAGTTAACCGGGGAGCTGTTTTTT.

The chain combines TRBV6-5 with TRBJ2-7; D remains unclear. Trimming cost V 5 bases and J 2 bases, with 13 bases left between them. The germline V gene encodes CDR1 MNHEY and CDR2 SVGAGI. The CDR3 has 14 amino acids. CDR3 amino acids: CASSPEPETYEQYF. In DNA, the CDR3 is TGTGCCAGCAGTCCAGAGCCGGAGACCTACGAGCAGTACTTC.

The chain carries TRBV7-3 and TRBJ2-1; 7 bases line up with TRBD2. Germline trimming cut 3 bases from V and 1 base from J; bases unmatched to any gene: 3. The CDR3 covers 15 residues. Germline assignment: CDR1 SGHTA and CDR2 FQGTGA. The CDR3 DNA is TGTGCCAGCAGCTTGCGACTAGCATCCTACAATGAGCAGTTCTTC. Protein product: CASSLRLASYNEQFF.

The chain combines TRBV18 with TRBJ1-4; D perhaps matches TRBD1 (6 bases). The CDR3 runs to 14 residues. Looked up from germline, CDR1 is KGHSH and CDR2 is LQKENI. V lost 1 base and J lost 7, with 10 bases in between. The CDR3 sequence: CASSPRTESEKLFF. DNA for the CDR3: TGTGCCAGCTCACCACGGACAGAAAGTGAAAAACTGTTTTTT.

The chain is built from TRBV28 and TRBJ2-5; D may be TRBD1 (5 bases). Between the trimmed V and J ends, which lost 7 bases and 2 bases, there was a span of 17 bases. The CDR3 sequence is 15 residues long. In germline, CDR1 is MDHEN, CDR2 SYDVKM. The CDR3 DNA reads as TGTGCCAGCAACCTTCCAGACAGAGTACAAGAGACCCAGTACTTC. It is translated as CASNLPDRVQETQYF.